The source of this T cell receptor (beta chain) is a study of blood T cell repertoires in COVID-19. Trimming cost V 6 bases and J 3 bases, with 15 bases left between them. Germline loops: CDR1 MNHEY, CDR2 SVGEGT. The CDR3 runs to 14 residues. Some clones are missing from TCRdb's copy, which holds only in-frame ones; the method was immunoSEQ multiplex PCR. This sample has about 250,000 clones, with 70% to 90% found just once. The clonotype comes from a man aged 80 or over with acute or convalescent COVID-19. The chain carries TRBV6-2 or TRBV6-3 and TRBJ2-7; D may be TRBD2 (6 bases). The sample comprised peripheral blood. In DNA form, the CDR3 reads TGTGCCAGCAGCGACGGGAGCGGGTTCTACGAGCAGTACTTC. Protein sequence: CASSDGSGFYEQYF.